The 7 T cell receptor beta chains below come from one sample, sequenced in a study of blood T cell repertoires in COVID-19. Libraries were prepared by immunoSEQ multiplex PCR; TCRdb keeps only in-frame clonotypes and omits some of them. Of 130,000 to 150,000 clones in the sample, roughly 80% are singletons; the top ten hold roughly 8.3%. Sequenced input: peripheral blood. The receptors shown here come from a human donor with acute or convalescent COVID-19. The donor label of this sample is uncertain.

The chain links TRBV21-1 to TRBJ1-2. TRBV21-1 is a pseudogene segment. The CDR3 runs 13 residues. CDR3 nucleotide sequence: TGTGCCAGCAGCAAAGCGCGGGGTTATGGCTACACCTTC. Translating it yields CASSKARGYGYTF.

The gene calls are TRBV3-1 (or the pseudogene TRBV3-2) and TRBJ1-1; D is possibly TRBD1 (6 bases). The CDR3 is 15 amino acids. V was clipped by 4 bases and J by 3 bases, with 15 bases between them. From germline, CDR1 is LGHDT and CDR2 YNNKEL (reference sequence). DNA for the CDR3: TGTGCCAGCAGCCTCGTGCCCAGGGGTTACACTGAAGCTTTCTTT. Amino acid sequence: CASSLVPRGYTEAFF.

V is TRBV19 and J is TRBJ1-2; weak D call: TRBD1 (6 bases). Per germline, CDR1 LNHDA and CDR2 SQIVND (reference sequence). V lost 10 bases and J 5 bases, leaving 17 bases between the germline ends. The CDR3 is 13 amino acids. Here the CDR3 DNA reads TGTGCCACTGGACAGCTCTCCCTATATGGCTACACCTTC. This encodes CATGQLSLYGYTF. Drawing the rest from reference TRBV19 and TRBJ1-2, the complete variable domain is DGGITQSPKYLFRKEGQNVTLSCEQNLNHDAMYWYRQDPGQGLRLIYYSQIVNDFQKGDIAEGYSVSREKKESFPLTVTSAQKNPTAFYLCATGQLSLYGYTFGSGTRLTVV.

J is TRBJ2-3 and V is TRBV9; tentatively, D is TRBD2 (6 bases). The V and J ends lost 0 bases and 2 bases respectively, with 10 bases between them. CDR1 and CDR2 from the germline V gene are SGDLS and YYNGEE. The CDR3 is 15 residues long. The CDR3 coding sequence is TGTGCCAGCAGCGTAGAAGGGGACTTCACAGATACGCAGTATTTT. Encoded protein: CASSVEGDFTDTQYF. Looking up the rest from reference TRBV9 and TRBJ2-3 gives the full variable domain: DSGVTQTPKHLITATGQRVTLRCSPRSGDLSVYWYQQSLDQGLQFLIQYYNGEERAKGNILERFSAQQFPDLHSELNLSSLELGDSALYFCASSVEGDFTDTQYFGPGTRLTVL.

This clone was observed once. This sequence joins TRBV2 and TRBJ1-1, with D tentatively TRBD1 (5 bases). The CDR3 is 17 amino acids. Germline lookup yields CDR1 SNHLY and CDR2 FYNNEI. The ends were cut back, 2 bases at V and 0 bases at J, with 16 bases in the middle. The CDR3 DNA sequence: TGTGCCAGCAGTGAATGGTCCGGGGGACGTATGAACACTGAAGCTTTCTTT. This sequence encodes CASSEWSGGRMNTEAFF.

This clone showed up just once. The chain employs TRBV3-1 (or the pseudogene TRBV3-2) and TRBJ1-5; D gene unclear. The V end lost 3 bases, the J end lost 4 bases, and 16 bases lay between the germline ends. The CDR3 runs 16 residues. The germline V gene has CDR1 LGHDT and CDR2 YNNKEL (reference sequence). The DNA for the CDR3 is TGTGCCAGCAGCCACGGCCGGGTCCCCTTAAATCAGCCCCAGCATTTT. Protein product: CASSHGRVPLNQPQHF.

V is TRBV13 and J is TRBJ2-6; D uncertain. CDR3 length equals 15 residues. The V gene lost 1 base and the J gene lost 0 bases, with 4 bases spanning the gap. Germline CDR1 PRHDT, CDR2 FYEKMQ (reference sequence). The CDR3 region is CASSLAHSGANVLTF. As DNA, the CDR3 is TGTGCCAGCAGCTTAGCCCACTCTGGGGCCAACGTCCTGACTTTC. The complete variable domain, with remaining parts taken from reference TRBV13 and TRBJ2-6, reads AAGVIQSPRHLIKEKRETATLKCYPIPRHDTVYWYQQGPGQDPQFLISFYEKMQSDKGSIPDRFSAQQFSDYHSELNMSSLELGDSALYFCASSLAHSGANVLTFGAGSRLTVL.